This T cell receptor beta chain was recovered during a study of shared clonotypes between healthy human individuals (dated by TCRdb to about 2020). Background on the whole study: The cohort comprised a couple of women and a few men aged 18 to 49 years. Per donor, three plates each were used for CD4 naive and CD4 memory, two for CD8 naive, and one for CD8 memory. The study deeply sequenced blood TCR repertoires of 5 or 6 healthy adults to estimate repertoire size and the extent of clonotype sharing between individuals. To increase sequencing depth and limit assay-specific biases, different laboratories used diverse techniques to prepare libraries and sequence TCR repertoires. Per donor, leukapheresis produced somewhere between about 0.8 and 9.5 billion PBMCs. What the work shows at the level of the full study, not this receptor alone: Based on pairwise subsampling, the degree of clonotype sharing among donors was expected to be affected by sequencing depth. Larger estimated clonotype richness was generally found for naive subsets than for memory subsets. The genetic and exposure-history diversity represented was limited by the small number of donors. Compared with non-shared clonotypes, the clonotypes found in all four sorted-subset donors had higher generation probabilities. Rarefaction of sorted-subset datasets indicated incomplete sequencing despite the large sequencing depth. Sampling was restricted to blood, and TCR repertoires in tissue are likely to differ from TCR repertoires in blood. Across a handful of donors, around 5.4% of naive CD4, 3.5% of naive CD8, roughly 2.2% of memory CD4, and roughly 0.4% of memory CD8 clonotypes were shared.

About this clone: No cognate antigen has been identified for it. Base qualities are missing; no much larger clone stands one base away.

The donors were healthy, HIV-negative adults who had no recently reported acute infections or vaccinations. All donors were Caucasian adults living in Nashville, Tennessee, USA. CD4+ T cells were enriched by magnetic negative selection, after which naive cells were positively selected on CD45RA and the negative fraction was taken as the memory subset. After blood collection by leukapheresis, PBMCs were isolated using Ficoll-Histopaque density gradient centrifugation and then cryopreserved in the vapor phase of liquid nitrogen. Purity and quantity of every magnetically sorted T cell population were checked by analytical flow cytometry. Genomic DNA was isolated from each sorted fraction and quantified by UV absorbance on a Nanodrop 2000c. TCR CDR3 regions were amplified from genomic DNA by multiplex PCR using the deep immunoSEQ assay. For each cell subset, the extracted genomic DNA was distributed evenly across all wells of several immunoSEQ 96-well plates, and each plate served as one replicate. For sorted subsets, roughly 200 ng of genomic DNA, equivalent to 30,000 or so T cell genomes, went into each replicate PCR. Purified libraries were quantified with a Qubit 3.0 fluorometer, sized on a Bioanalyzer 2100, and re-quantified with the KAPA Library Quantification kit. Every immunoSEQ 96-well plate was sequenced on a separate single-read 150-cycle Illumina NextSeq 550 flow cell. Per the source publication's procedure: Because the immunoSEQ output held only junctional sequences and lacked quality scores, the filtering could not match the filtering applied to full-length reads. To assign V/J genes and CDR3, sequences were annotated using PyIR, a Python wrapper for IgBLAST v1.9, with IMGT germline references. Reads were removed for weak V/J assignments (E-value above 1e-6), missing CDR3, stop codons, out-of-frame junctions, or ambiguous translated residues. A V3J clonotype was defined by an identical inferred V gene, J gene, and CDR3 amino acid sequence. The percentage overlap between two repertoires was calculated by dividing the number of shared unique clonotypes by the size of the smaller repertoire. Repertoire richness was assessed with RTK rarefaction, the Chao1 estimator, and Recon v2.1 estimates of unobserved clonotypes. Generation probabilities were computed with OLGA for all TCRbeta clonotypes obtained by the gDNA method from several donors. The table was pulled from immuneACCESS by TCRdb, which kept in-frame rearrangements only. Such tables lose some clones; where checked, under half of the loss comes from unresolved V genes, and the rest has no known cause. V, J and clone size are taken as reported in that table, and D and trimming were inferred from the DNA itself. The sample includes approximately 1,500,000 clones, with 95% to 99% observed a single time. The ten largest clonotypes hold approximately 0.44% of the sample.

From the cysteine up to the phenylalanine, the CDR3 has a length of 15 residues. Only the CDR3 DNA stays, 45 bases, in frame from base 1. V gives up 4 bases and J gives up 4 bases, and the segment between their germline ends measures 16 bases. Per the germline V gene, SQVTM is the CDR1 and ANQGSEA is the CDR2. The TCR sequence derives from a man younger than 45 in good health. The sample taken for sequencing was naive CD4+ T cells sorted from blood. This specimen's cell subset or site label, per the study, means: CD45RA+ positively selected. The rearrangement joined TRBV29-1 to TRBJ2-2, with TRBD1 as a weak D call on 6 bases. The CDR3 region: CSVVGGAIGTGELFF. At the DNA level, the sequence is TGCAGCGTTGTTGGGGGCGCGATAGGCACCGGGGAGCTGTTTTTT.